Listed below are T cell receptor beta chains from one sample, sequenced in a study of T cells after posttransplantation cyclophosphamide. Repertoires were generated with immunoSEQ multiplex PCR, while TCRdb's copy carries only in-frame clones and drops some. The sample yields about 21,000 clones, 85% to 90% seen once. Source: PBMCs, taken 359 days after allogeneic stem cell transplant with calcineurin inhibitor and methotrexate. These receptors all stem from a female patient in her 30s who received an allogeneic stem cell transplant from an unrelated donor, was CMV-positive, and had acute and chronic GVHD. Part of the T cell pool may stem from the graft donor. Each CDR3 is given with its conserved first and last residue. A D gene is named only where the DNA matches it firmly. Size is omitted from some rows. Given values are once, few, many or a class for expanded clones.

J	D	V	size	DNA	CDR3
TRBJ1-3	TRBD1	TRBV7-2	few	TGTGCCAGCAGCTCCCCAAACAGGGGGCGAGGAAACACCATATATTTT	CASSSPNRGRGNTIYF
TRBJ1-3	TRBD1	TRBV2	few	TGTGCCAGCAGTGGGCCGGGACAGGGGGCCGGGAACACCATATATTTT	CASSGPGQGAGNTIYF
TRBJ2-1	.	TRBV6-1	.	TGTGCCAGCAGTGATAGGGGTGAGCAGTTCTTC	CASSDRGEQFF
TRBJ2-1	TRBD1	TRBV27	.	TGTGCCAGCAGTAGGGGGCACCTCGATGAGCAGTTCTTC	CASSRGHLDEQFF
TRBJ1-2	TRBD1	TRBV25-1	.	TGTGCCAGCAGAGGACAGGGGTTGGTTGGCTACACCTTC	CASRGQGLVGYTF
TRBJ2-3	.	TRBV27	.	TGTGCCAGCAGTTTCAGAAGCACAGATACGCAGTATTTT	CASSFRSTDTQYF
TRBJ2-1	TRBD1	TRBV7-9	.	TGTGCCAGCAGCTCGACAGGGGGCAATTACAATGAGCAGTTCTTC	CASSSTGGNYNEQFF
TRBJ2-5	.	TRBV6-1	.	TGTGCCAGCAGTGAACTCCAAGAGACCCAGTACTTC	CASSELQETQYF
TRBJ2-5	.	TRBV5-1	.	TGCGCCAGCAGCTTTGGGATTAGGGGAAAAGAGACCCAGTACTTC	CASSFGIRGKETQYF
TRBJ2-2	TRBD2	TRBV9	.	TGTGCCAGCAGCCCGGGACTAGCGGGAGCCCACACCGGGGAGCTGTTTTTT	CASSPGLAGAHTGELFF
TRBJ2-7	.	TRBV18	.	TGTGCCAGCTCACCACCGGGCCAGCCCTACGAGCAGTACTTC	CASSPPGQPYEQYF
TRBJ2-2	.	TRBV5-1	.	TGCGCCAGCAGTTTTTCATCTAGTCATCCCGGGGAGCTGTTTTTT	CASSFSSSHPGELFF
TRBJ1-1	TRBD1	TRBV29-1	.	TGCAGCGTCCCCCGGGGGGCGATGGGGTGGACAGGGGTGGTTTTCTTT	CSVPRGAMGWTGVVFF
TRBJ2-3	.	TRBV9	.	TGTGCCAGCAGCATGAAGTTGGGGGGAGGTGAGACAGATACGCAGTATTTT	CASSMKLGGGETDTQYF
TRBJ1-1	.	TRBV12-5	.	TGTGCTAGTGGTCTCCACACTGAAGCTTTCTTT	CASGLHTEAFF
TRBJ1-1	.	TRBV29-1	.	TGCAGCGCACTATTAACCACTGAAGCTTTCTTT	CSALLTTEAFF
TRBJ2-3	.	TRBV10-3	.	TGTGCCATCAGTGAGTCTGGGGGCGAAAACACAGATACGCAGTATTTT	CAISESGGENTDTQYF
TRBJ2-7	TRBD1	TRBV10-1	few	TGCGCCAGCAGTGACGGGACAGGGGGCTACGAGCAGTACTTC	CASSDGTGGYEQYF
TRBJ2-1	TRBD2	TRBV19	.	TGTGCCAGTAGTCCACGGGGGGGGGTCGGCTCCTACAATGAGCAGTTCTTC	CASSPRGGVGSYNEQFF
TRBJ2-1	TRBD2	TRBV7-9	.	TGTGCCAGCAGCCCCCAAGGACTAGCGGGAGAAGGTCCCCGGAATGAGCAGTTCTTC	CASSPQGLAGEGPRNEQFF
TRBJ1-2	.	TRBV4-2	.	TGTGCCAGCAGCCAAGAGTCAATAAGGGGACTTGACGGCTACACCTTC	CASSQESIRGLDGYTF
TRBJ1-5	.	TRBV27	.	TGTGCCAGCAGTTTAAAGAGTAGCAATCAGCCCCAGCATTTT	CASSLKSSNQPQHF
TRBJ2-3	TRBD1	TRBV19	.	TGTGCCAGTAGTACCATCGACAGGGAATGGACAGATACGCAGTATTTT	CASSTIDREWTDTQYF
TRBJ2-1	TRBD1	TRBV6-1	once	TGTGCCAGCAGTGACTACGACAGGGGGCAGTTCTTC	CASSDYDRGQFF
TRBJ1-5	TRBD1	TRBV6-1	once	TGTGCCAGCCGTGTGGCGGGACAGGGGAATCAGCCCCAGCATTTT	CASRVAGQGNQPQHF
TRBJ2-3	TRBD2	TRBV2	.	TGTGCCAGCAGTGGGACTAGCGCTAGCACAGATACGCAGTATTTT	CASSGTSASTDTQYF
TRBJ2-5	TRBD2	TRBV18	.	TGTGCCAGCTCATCGACCTTACTAGCGGGCCAAGAGACCCAGTACTTC	CASSSTLLAGQETQYF
TRBJ2-5	TRBD1	TRBV5-1	.	TGCGCCAGCAGCTTGGCCCGGACAGGCCAAGAGACCCAGTACTTC	CASSLARTGQETQYF
TRBJ2-1	.	TRBV19	once	TGTGCCAGTAGTCCTACCTTCCTCCTTTCCTACAATGAGCAGTTCTTC	CASSPTFLLSYNEQFF
TRBJ2-1	TRBD2	TRBV11-3	.	TGTGCCAGCAGCCTAGGACTAGCGGGCCGATTCTACAATGAGCAGTTCTTC	CASSLGLAGRFYNEQFF
TRBJ1-6	.	TRBV7-2	.	TGTGCCAGCAGCTTATTGGCAGGGTTTACTAATTCACCCCTCCACTTT	CASSLLAGFTNSPLHF
TRBJ2-2	.	TRBV19	.	TGTGCCAGTAGTATGTCCAGGCCCGGGGAGCTGTTTTTT	CASSMSRPGELFF
TRBJ1-1	.	TRBV27	.	TGTGCCAGCAGTTTCAGGGATCAGGTCGCTGAAGCTTTCTTT	CASSFRDQVAEAFF
TRBJ2-5	TRBD1	TRBV5-6	.	TGTGCCAGCAGCTTGGGACAGGGAGAGCTAGAGACCCAGTACTTC	CASSLGQGELETQYF
TRBJ2-1	TRBD2	TRBV6-6	.	TGTGCCAGCAGGCGACTAGCGGATGAGCAGTTCTTC	CASRRLADEQFF
TRBJ2-2	TRBD2	TRBV10-3	once	TGTGCCATCACTGGGGACTATAGGAACACCGGGGAGCTGTTTTTT	CAITGDYRNTGELFF
TRBJ1-1	.	TRBV14	.	TGTGCCAGCAGCCGGCACGCGTTTGGGGGGGGTAAAGAGGGCACTGAAGCTTTCTTT	CASSRHAFGGGKEGTEAFF
TRBJ2-1	.	TRBV9	.	TGTGCCAGCAGCGTAGCCTGGACTGACTATGAGCAGTTCTTC	CASSVAWTDYEQFF
TRBJ2-5	.	TRBV5-5	once	TGTGCCAGCAGCTTGGGTGGGGCAGGACACCAAGAGACCCAGTACTTC	CASSLGGAGHQETQYF
TRBJ2-5	.	TRBV5-1	.	TGCGCCAGCAGCTTGAACGTAGAGGAGACCCAGTACTTC	CASSLNVEETQYF